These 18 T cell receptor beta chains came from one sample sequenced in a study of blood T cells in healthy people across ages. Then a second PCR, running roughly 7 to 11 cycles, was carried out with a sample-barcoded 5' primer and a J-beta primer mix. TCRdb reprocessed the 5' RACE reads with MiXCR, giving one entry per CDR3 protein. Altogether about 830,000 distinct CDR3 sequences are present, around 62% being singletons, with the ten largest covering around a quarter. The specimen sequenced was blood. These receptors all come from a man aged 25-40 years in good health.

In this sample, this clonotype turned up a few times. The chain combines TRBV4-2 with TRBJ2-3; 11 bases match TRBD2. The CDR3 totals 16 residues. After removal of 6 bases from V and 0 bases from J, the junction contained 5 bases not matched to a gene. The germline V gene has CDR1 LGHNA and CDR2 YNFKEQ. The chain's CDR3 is CASSPGLAASTDTQYF. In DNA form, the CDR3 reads TGTGCCAGCAGTCCGGGACTAGCGGCTAGCACAGATACGCAGTATTTT.

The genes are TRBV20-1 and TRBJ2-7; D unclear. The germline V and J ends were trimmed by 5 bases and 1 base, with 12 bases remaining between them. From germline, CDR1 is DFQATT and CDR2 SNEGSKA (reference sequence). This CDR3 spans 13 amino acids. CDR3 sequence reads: CSARTETSYEQYF. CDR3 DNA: TGCAGTGCTCGGACCGAGACTTCCTACGAGCAGTACTTC.

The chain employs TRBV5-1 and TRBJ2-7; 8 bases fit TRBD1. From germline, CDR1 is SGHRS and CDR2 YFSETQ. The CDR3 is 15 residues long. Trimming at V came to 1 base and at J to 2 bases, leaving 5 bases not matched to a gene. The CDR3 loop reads CASSLRTGRTYEQYF. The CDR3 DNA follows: TGCGCCAGCAGCTTGAGGACAGGGCGAACCTACGAGCAGTACTTC.

The CDR3, as DNA: TGTGCCAGCAGCCAAGATAGGGCCGGGGACAGTACCTACGAGCAGTACTTC. It translates to CASSQDRAGDSTYEQYF. The chain couples TRBV4-2 to TRBJ2-7; 7 bases line up with TRBD1. The ends lost 0 bases at V and 2 bases at J; junction bases unmatched: 10. Per the germline V gene, CDR1 is LGHNA and CDR2 is YNFKEQ. This CDR3 is built from 17 residues.

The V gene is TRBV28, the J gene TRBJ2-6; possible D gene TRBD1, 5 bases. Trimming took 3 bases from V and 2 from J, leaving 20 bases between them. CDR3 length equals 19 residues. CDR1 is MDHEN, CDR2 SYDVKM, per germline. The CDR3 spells CASSFGFQGSPPGANVLTF. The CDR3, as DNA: TGTGCCAGCAGTTTTGGATTCCAGGGATCTCCCCCTGGGGCCAACGTCCTGACTTTC.

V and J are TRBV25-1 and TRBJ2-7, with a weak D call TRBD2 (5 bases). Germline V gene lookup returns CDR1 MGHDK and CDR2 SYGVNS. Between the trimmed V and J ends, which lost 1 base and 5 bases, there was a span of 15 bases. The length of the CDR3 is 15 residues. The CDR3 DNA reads TGTGCCAGCAGTGAATTCGGAGGCCTCCGAGACGAGCAGTACTTC. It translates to CASSEFGGLRDEQYF.

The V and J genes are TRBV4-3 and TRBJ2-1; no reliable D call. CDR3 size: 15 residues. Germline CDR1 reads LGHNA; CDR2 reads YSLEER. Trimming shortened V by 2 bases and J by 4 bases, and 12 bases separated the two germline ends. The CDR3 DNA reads TGCGCCAGCAGCCAATTTTACCCAGATTACAATGAGCAGTTCTTC. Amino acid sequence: CASSQFYPDYNEQFF.

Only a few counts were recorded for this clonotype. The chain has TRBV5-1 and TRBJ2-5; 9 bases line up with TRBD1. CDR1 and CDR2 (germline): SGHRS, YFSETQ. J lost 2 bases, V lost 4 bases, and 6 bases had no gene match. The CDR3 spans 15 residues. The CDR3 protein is CASSAQGARQETQYF. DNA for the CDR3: TGCGCCAGCAGCGCACAGGGGGCGAGGCAAGAGACCCAGTACTTC.

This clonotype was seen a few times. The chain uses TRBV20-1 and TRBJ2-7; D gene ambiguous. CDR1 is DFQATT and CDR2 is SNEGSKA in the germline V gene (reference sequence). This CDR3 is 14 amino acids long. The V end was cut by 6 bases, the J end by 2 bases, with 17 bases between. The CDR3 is CSAPPVGPTYEQYF. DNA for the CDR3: TGCAGTGCCCCCCCGGTAGGGCCCACCTACGAGCAGTACTTC.

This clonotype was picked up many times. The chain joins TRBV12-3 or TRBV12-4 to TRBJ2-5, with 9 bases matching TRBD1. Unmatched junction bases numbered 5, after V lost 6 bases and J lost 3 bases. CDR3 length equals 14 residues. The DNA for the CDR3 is TGTGCCAGCAGGCCGGGACAGGGAAAAGAGACCCAGTACTTC. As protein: CASRPGQGKETQYF.

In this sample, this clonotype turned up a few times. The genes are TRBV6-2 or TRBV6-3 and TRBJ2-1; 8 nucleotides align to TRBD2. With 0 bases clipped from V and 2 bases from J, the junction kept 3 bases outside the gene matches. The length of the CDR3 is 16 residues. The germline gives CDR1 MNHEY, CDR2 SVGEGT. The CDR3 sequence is CASSYSRGVAYNEQFF. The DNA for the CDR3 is TGTGCCAGCAGTTACTCGCGGGGGGTCGCCTACAATGAGCAGTTCTTC.

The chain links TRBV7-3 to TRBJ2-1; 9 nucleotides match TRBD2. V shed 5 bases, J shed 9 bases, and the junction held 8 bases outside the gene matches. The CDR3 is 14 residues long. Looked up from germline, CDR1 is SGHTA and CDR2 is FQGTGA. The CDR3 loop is CASSGSGGWGEQFF. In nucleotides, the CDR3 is TGTGCCAGCAGCGGAAGCGGGGGGTGGGGTGAGCAGTTCTTC.

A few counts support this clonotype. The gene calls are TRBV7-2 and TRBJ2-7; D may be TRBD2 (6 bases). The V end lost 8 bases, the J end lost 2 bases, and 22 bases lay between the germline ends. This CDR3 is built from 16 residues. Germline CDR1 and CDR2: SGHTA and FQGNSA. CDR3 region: CASCVVFSGSPYEQYF. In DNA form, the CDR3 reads TGTGCCAGCTGCGTTGTGTTTAGCGGATCTCCCTACGAGCAGTACTTC.

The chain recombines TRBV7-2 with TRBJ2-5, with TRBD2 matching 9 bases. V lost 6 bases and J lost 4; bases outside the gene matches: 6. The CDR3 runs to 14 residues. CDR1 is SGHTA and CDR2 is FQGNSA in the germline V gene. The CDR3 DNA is TGTGCCAGCAGGGGGGGACTAGCCGCAGAGACCCAGTACTTC. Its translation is CASRGGLAAETQYF. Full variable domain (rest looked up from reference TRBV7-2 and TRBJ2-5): GAGVSQSPSNKVTEKGKDVELRCDPISGHTALYWYRQSLGQGLEFLIYFQGNSAPDKSGLPSDRFSAERTGGSVSTLTIQRTQQEDSAVYLCASRGGLAAETQYFGPGTRLLVL.

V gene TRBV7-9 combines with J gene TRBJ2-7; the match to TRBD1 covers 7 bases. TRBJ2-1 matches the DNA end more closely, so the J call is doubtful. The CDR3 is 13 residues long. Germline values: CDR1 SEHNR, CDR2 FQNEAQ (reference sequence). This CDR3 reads CASSAQGVGEQFF. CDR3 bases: TGTGCCAGCAGCGCCCAGGGGGTGGGTGAGCAGTTCTTC.

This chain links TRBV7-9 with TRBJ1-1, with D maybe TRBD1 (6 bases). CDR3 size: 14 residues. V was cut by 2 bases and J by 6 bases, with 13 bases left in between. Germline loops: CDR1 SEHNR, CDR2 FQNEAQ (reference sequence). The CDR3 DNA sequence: TGTGCCAGCAGCTTAACCCTGACAGGAGCTGAAGCTTTCTTT. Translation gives CASSLTLTGAEAFF.

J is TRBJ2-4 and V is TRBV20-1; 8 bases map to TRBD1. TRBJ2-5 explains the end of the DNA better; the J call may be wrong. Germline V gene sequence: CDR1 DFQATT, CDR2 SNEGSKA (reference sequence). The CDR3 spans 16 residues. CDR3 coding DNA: TGCAGTGCTCCCAGACCATCGACAGGGGCCCAAGAGACCCAGTACTTC. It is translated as CSAPRPSTGAQETQYF.

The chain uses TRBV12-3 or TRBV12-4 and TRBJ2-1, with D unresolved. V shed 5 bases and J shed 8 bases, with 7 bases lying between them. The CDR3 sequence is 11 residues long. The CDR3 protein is CASSRTDEQFF. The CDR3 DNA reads TGTGCCAGCAGTCGGACGGATGAGCAGTTCTTC.